The clone carrying this T cell receptor beta chain showed up just once. CDR1 is SGHTA, CDR2 FQGTGA, per germline. Trimming shortened V by 1 base and J by 0 bases, and 13 bases separated the two germline ends. The CDR3 runs 17 residues. The sample comes from a study of blood T cell repertoires in COVID-19. For the study at large: Donors in the United States, Italy and Spain gave samples during acute or convalescent COVID-19.

Sequencing used immunoSEQ multiplex PCR; TCRdb keeps in-frame clones, though not all of them. The sample carries around 150,000 clones, around three quarters recorded once. The source is a man aged 50 or older with acute or convalescent COVID-19. The sample comprised peripheral blood. The V and J genes are TRBV7-3 and TRBJ2-1; D perhaps matches TRBD2 (7 bases). CDR3 bases: TGTGCCAGCAGCTTAAAAGGGGGGGTGGCCTCCTACAATGAGCAGTTCTTC. Amino acid sequence: CASSLKGGVASYNEQFF.